The 21 T cell receptor beta chains in this list originate from one sample, sequenced in a study of cytomegalovirus exposure and HLA in healthy donors. With 60 Vbeta and 13 Jbeta primers, the PCR was carried out. The method was immunoSEQ multiplex PCR; TCRdb's version includes in-frame clones alone and lacks a portion of them. The repertoire holds approximately 190,000 clones, with approximately 79% as singletons. Sequencing was carried out using PBMCs. Receptors were obtained from a man in his forties in good health and CMV-seropositive.

The chain carries TRBV5-6 and TRBJ2-3; the match to TRBD2 covers 9 bases. Germline CDR1 is SGHDT and CDR2 is YYEEEE. V gave up 0 bases and J gave up 0 bases; unmatched junction bases: 2. This CDR3 comprises 16 residues. As DNA, the CDR3 is TGTGCCAGCAGCTTGGGTAGCGGGGGTAGCACAGATACGCAGTATTTT. This translates into CASSLGSGGSTDTQYF. The full variable domain, in which reference TRBV5-6 and TRBJ2-3 provide the parts outside the CDR3, is DAGVTQSPTHLIKTRGQQVTLRCSPKSGHDTVSWYQQALGQGPQFIFQYYEEEERQRGNFPDRFSGHQFPNYSSELNVNALLLGDSALYLCASSLGSGGSTDTQYFGPGTRLTVL.

The rearrangement links TRBV7-3 to TRBJ2-3; D gene uncertain. Trimming shortened V by 5 bases and J by 0 bases, and 15 bases separated the two germline ends. The CDR3 consists of 16 residues. Germline CDR1 and CDR2: SGHTA and FQGTGA. Written as DNA, the CDR3 is TGTGCCAGCAGCGCCCGGGTCCCAAGGAGCACAGATACGCAGTATTTT. Protein: CASSARVPRSTDTQYF.

The rearrangement links TRBV7-9 to TRBJ2-1; D remains ambiguous. V gave up 2 bases and J gave up 7 bases, with 12 bases separating them. Germline V gene sequence: CDR1 SEHNR, CDR2 FQNEAQ (reference sequence). This CDR3 has 14 residues. DNA for the CDR3: TGTGCCAGCAGCTTACCGTTGACGGGTAATGAGCAGTTCTTC. This gives the protein CASSLPLTGNEQFF.

Concerning this clone: Relative to the germline gene, one junction end is altered; a read error may explain this. The chain couples TRBV7-9 to TRBJ2-2, with D possibly TRBD1 on 7 matching bases. Germline CDR1 is SEHNR and CDR2 is FQNEAQ (reference sequence). CDR3 length equals 14 residues. The CDR3 DNA is TGTGCCAGCACAAGGACAGGCGGCACCGGGGGGCTGTTTTTT. This codes for CASTRTGGTGGLFF.

The CDR3 reads CASGLSSGREQFF. DNA for the CDR3: TGTGCTAGTGGTTTATCCTCGGGTCGCGAGCAGTTCTTC. This chain connects TRBV12-5 to TRBJ2-1, with unresolved D. This CDR3 contains 13 residues. Germline loops: CDR1 LGHNT, CDR2 FRNRAP. Trimming took 3 bases from V and 10 from J, leaving 13 bases between them.

In this sample, this clone turned up a few times. The chain joins TRBV27 to TRBJ1-1, with TRBD1 matching 8 bases. V was clipped by 7 bases and J by 2 bases; unmatched bases: 9. The CDR3 totals 15 residues. Germline V lookup: CDR1 MNHEY, CDR2 SMNVEV (reference sequence). CDR3 loop: CASTPQGAVNTEAFF. The CDR3 DNA follows: TGTGCCAGCACCCCCCAGGGGGCGGTTAACACTGAAGCTTTCTTT.

This clone was seen a handful of times. The chain couples TRBV7-8 to TRBJ2-3, with D tentatively TRBD1 (6 bases). V was trimmed by 0 bases and J by 4 bases, leaving 14 bases between them. The CDR3 runs 16 residues. Germline V gene data show CDR1 as SGHVS and CDR2 as FQNEAQ. CDR3 protein: CASSLAGARVADTQYF. The CDR3 coding sequence is TGTGCCAGCAGCTTAGCGGGGGCTCGAGTAGCAGATACGCAGTATTTT.

With respect to this clone: At one of its ends the junction is not consistent with the germline gene, which may arise from a read error. The chain joins TRBV4-3 to TRBJ2-3; TRBD2 is a possible D gene (7 bases). The CDR3 is 18 residues long. CDR1 is LGHNA and CDR2 is YSLEER in the germline V gene. CDR3 nucleotides: TGCGCCAGCAGCCAGGCCGCCCCACGGGGGGCCCGCACGGATACGCAGTATTTT. Translation: CASSQAAPRGARTDTQYF.

This sequence joins TRBV6-5 and TRBJ1-2, with TRBD1 as a possible D gene (6 bases). The length of the CDR3 is 15 residues. Trimming left V 0 bases short and J 8 bases short, with 16 bases between. Looked up from germline, CDR1 is MNHEY and CDR2 is SVGAGI. CDR3 nucleotides: TGTGCCAGCAGTTACTCGATAGCGGGGGCGAAAGGCTACACCTTC. It translates to CASSYSIAGAKGYTF.

This chain uses TRBV4-1 with TRBJ2-7; 7 bases align to TRBD1. The CDR3 consists of 14 residues. V lost 5 bases, J lost 5 bases, and 9 bases stayed unmatched. The germline V gene encodes CDR1 MGHRA and CDR2 YSYEKL. CDR3 coding DNA: TGCGCCAGCAGCGCAACAGGGGCCCTCGACGAGCAGTACTTC. It codes for CASSATGALDEQYF.

V and J are TRBV15 and TRBJ1-4; D might be TRBD1 (5 bases). The V end lost 4 bases, the J end lost 6 bases, and 21 bases lay between the germline ends. Germline values: CDR1 LNHNV, CDR2 YYDKDF (reference sequence). There are 17 residues in the CDR3. CDR3 protein: CATSKPQNRPSDEKLFF. In DNA, the CDR3 is TGTGCCACCAGCAAACCCCAGAACAGGCCGTCGGATGAAAAACTGTTTTTT.

The chain carries TRBV6-5 and TRBJ1-1; 8 bases fit TRBD1. From germline, CDR1 is MNHEY and CDR2 SVGAGI. Unmatched junction bases numbered 7, after V lost 0 bases and J lost 4 bases. The CDR3 loop spans 16 amino acids. CDR3: CASSYSQDRAGTEAFF. CDR3 nucleotides: TGTGCCAGCAGTTACTCACAGGACAGGGCAGGCACTGAAGCTTTCTTT.

In DNA, the CDR3 is TGCGCCAGCAGTGAGGGTTTGGCCCGTCGAGGTAGCGGGGTTCCCTACGAGCAGTACTTC. Translating it yields CASSEGLARRGSGVPYEQYF. The chain employs TRBV10-1 and TRBJ2-7; 8 bases map to TRBD2. Trimming took 2 bases from V and 2 from J; bases not matched to a gene: 20. The CDR3 is 20 amino acids. CDR1 and CDR2 (germline): WNHNN, SYGVQD (reference sequence).

The chain joins TRBV7-2 to TRBJ2-7, with TRBD2 matching 13 bases. The CDR3 is 15 residues long. Germline V gene data show CDR1 as SGHTA and CDR2 as FQGNSA. J gave up 2 bases and V 5 bases, and 3 bases lay outside the gene matches. CDR3 amino acids: CASSPGTSGAYEQYF. The CDR3 DNA reads TGTGCCAGCAGCCCCGGGACTAGCGGGGCCTACGAGCAGTACTTC.

CDR3 bases: TGCGCCAGCAGCCAAGTTCGGACGGGCGGGGGGGGTGAGCAGTTCTTC. Protein sequence: CASSQVRTGGGGEQFF. The chain combines TRBV4-1 with TRBJ2-1; TRBD2 agrees at 9 bases. The CDR3 has 16 amino acids. Germline V CDR1 and CDR2: MGHRA, YSYEKL. V was pared by 1 base and J by 9 bases, with 10 bases of the junction left unmatched.

A few counts support this clone. One junction end does not reproduce the germline sequence, and a read error may be involved. The chain carries TRBV7-9 and TRBJ1-4; 7 bases are a match to TRBD1. Germline CDR1 reads SEHNR; CDR2 reads FQNEAQ (reference sequence). The CDR3 runs 16 residues. The CDR3 region has the DNA TGTTCCAGCAGCTTAGCTGTAGGGACAGTTGACGAAAAACTGTTTTTT. This translates into CSSSLAVGTVDEKLFF.

This sequence joins TRBV10-3 and TRBJ1-1, with 9 bases fitting TRBD1. Trimming removed 6 bases from V and 1 base from J; junction bases left unmatched: 3. Germline lookup yields CDR1 ENHRY and CDR2 SYGVKD. CDR3 size: 14 residues. CDR3 nucleotides: TGTGCCATCAGGGAGGGACAGGGGAACACTGAAGCTTTCTTT. Translated: CAIREGQGNTEAFF.

CDR3 residues: CAIRRTGTDTQYF. CDR3 nucleotides: TGTGCCATCAGAAGGACAGGCACAGATACGCAGTATTTT. The chain couples TRBV10-3 to TRBJ2-3, with a tentative D call TRBD1 (6 bases). Germline V gene data show CDR1 as ENHRY and CDR2 as SYGVKD. There are 13 residues in the CDR3. V was clipped by 6 bases and J by 1 base, with 8 bases between them.

The chain links TRBV10-2 to TRBJ2-3; D perhaps matches TRBD1 (5 bases). Germline CDR1 is WSHSY and CDR2 is SAAADI. CDR3 size: 14 residues. The V end lost 2 bases, the J end lost 1 base, and 7 bases lay between the germline ends. The DNA of the CDR3 is TGCGCCAGCAGTGAGGGCAGGGGCACAGATACGCAGTATTTT. Amino acids: CASSEGRGTDTQYF.

The rearrangement links TRBV18 to TRBJ2-7; D is possibly TRBD2 (5 bases). CDR1 is KGHSH, CDR2 LQKENI, per germline. Trimming took off 3 bases at V and 3 bases at J, with 12 bases between the two ends. CDR3 length equals 14 residues. This CDR3 reads CASSPELVRYEQYF. The CDR3 DNA sequence: TGTGCCAGCTCACCTGAACTAGTTCGCTACGAGCAGTACTTC. The variable domain in full, completed from reference TRBV18 and TRBJ2-7, reads NAGVMQNPRHLVRRRGQEARLRCSPMKGHSHVYWYRQLPEEGLKFMVYLQKENIIDESGMPKERFSAEFPKEGPSILRIQQVVRGDSAAYFCASSPELVRYEQYFGPGTRLTVT.

With respect to this clone: This same CDR3 is encoded by further DNA sequences in the sample. This sequence joins TRBV10-3 and TRBJ2-7; 12 bases are a match to TRBD1. The CDR3 totals 15 residues. Unmatched junction bases numbered 3, after V lost 0 bases and J lost 6 bases. Germline V gene lookup returns CDR1 ENHRY and CDR2 SYGVKD. DNA of the CDR3: TGTGCCATCAGTGAGTCACCGGGACAGGGGGCCGAGCAGTACTTC. Its protein is CAISESPGQGAEQYF.